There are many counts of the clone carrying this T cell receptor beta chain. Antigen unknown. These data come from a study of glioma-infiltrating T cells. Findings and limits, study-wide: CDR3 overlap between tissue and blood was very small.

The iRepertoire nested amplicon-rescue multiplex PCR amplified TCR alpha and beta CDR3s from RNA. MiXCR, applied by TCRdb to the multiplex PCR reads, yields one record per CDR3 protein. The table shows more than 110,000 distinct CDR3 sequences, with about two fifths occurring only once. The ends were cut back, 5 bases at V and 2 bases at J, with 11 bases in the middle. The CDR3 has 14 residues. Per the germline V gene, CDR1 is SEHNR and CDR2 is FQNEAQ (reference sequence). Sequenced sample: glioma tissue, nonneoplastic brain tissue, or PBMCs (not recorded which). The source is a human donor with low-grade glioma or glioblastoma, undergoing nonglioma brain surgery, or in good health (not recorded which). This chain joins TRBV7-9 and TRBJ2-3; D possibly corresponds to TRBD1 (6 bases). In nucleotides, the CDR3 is TGTGCCAGCAGCCGGGACACATACACAGATACGCAGTATTTT. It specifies CASSRDTYTDTQYF.